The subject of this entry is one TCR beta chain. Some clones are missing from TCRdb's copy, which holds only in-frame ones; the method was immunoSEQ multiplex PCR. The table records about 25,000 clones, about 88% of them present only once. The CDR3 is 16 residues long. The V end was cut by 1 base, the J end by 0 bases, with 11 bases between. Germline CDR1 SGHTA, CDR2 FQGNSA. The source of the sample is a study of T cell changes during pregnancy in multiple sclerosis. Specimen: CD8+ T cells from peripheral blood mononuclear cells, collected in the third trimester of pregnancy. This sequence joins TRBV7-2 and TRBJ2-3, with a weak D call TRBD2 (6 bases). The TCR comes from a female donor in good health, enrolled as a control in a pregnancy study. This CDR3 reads CASSLGSGLSTDTQYF. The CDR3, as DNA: TGTGCCAGCAGCTTAGGCAGCGGACTAAGCACAGATACGCAGTATTTT.